Detailed here is one T cell receptor (beta chain). CDR1 and CDR2 from the germline V gene are SGHKS and YYEKEE (reference sequence). The V end lost 6 bases, the J end lost 3 bases, and 13 bases lay between the germline ends. The CDR3 is made up of 14 amino acids. This sample stems from a study of OX40 agonist ivuxolimab in advanced cancers. Sequenced by immunoSEQ multiplex PCR; TCRdb stores in-frame clones only, minus some. The sample has more than 45,000 clones, roughly 88% seen once. Material: CD4+ or CD8+ T cells sorted from blood, obtained in a trial of the OX40 agonist ivuxolimab. This rearrangement joins TRBV5-5 to TRBJ2-1, with no clear D. This TCR was sampled from an adult with an advanced solid tumor such as melanoma, head and neck, liver or kidney cancer. CDR3 in DNA: TGTGCCAGCATCCAGATGGGCTACTACAATGAGCAGTTCTTC. This encodes CASIQMGYYNEQFF.